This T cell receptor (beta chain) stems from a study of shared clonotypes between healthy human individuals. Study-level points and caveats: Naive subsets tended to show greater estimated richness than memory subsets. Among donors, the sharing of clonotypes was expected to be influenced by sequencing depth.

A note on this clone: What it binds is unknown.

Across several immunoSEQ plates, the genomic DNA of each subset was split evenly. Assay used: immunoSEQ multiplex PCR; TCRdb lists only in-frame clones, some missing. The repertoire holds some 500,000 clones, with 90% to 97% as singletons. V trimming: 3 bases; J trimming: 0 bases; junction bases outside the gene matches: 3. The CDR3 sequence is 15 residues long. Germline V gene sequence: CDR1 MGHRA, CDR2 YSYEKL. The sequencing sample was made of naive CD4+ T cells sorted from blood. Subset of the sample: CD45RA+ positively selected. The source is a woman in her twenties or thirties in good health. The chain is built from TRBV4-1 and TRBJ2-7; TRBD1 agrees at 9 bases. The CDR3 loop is CASSQGQGISYEQYF. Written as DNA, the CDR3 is TGCGCCAGCAGCCAGGGACAGGGAATCTCCTACGAGCAGTACTTC.